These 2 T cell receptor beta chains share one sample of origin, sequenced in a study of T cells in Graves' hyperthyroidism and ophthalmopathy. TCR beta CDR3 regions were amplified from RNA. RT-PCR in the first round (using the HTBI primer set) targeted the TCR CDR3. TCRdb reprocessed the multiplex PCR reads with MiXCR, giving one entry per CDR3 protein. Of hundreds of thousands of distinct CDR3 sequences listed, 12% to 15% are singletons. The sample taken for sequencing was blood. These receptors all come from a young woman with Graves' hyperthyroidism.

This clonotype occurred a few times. CDR3 nucleotides: TGCGCCAGCAGCCGAAGCAGGGGGCAGGACGATCAGCCCCAGCATTTT. Translation gives CASSRSRGQDDQPQHF. The rearrangement uses TRBV4-1 and TRBJ1-5, with 8 bases lining up with TRBD1. The CDR3 totals 16 residues. Per the germline V gene, CDR1 is MGHRA and CDR2 is YSYEKL. The ends lost 4 bases at V and 5 bases at J; junction bases unmatched: 10.

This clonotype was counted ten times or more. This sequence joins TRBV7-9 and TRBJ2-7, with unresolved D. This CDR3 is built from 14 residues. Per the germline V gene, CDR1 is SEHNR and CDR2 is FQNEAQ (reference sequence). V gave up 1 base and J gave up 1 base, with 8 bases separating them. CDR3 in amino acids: CASSLGAASYEQYF. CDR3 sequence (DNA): TGTGCCAGCAGCTTAGGGGCGGCATCCTACGAGCAGTACTTC.